The present T cell receptor (beta chain) was sequenced within a study of OX40 agonist ivuxolimab in advanced cancers. For the wider study: Ivuxolimab, which targeted the costimulatory receptor OX40 (CD134), was an agonistic, fully human IgG2 monoclonal antibody. Intravenous ivuxolimab was administered to patients every 2 weeks at six dose levels: 0.01, 0.1, 0.3, 1.5, 3 and 10 mg/kg. Of the approximately 50 dose-escalation patients, hepatocellular carcinoma was present in roughly 19, melanoma in approximately 15, renal cell carcinoma in 9 and head and neck cancer in 9. In the dose-escalation cohort, over 65% of patients were male, and the mean age was approximately 60 years, with a range of roughly 20 to 80. Patients were allowed to have had prior anti-PD-1, anti-PD-L1 or anti-CTLA-4 therapy, and 40% of the dose-escalation patients had been treated with checkpoint inhibitors. Partial responses occurred in three dose-escalation patients, of whom one had hepatocellular carcinoma and two had cutaneous melanoma. Peripheral TCRbeta sequencing aimed to test whether ivuxolimab altered TCR sequence diversity and caused clonal T-cell expansion. The paper covers the monotherapy dose-escalation part of the phase I ivuxolimab trial, which included N of about 50 patients. General study outcomes and caveats: After ivuxolimab, expanded clones were on average more numerous among CD8+ T cells than among CD4+ T cells. Low levels of normalized T-cell clonal expansion were also seen in some patients who did not respond. In partial responders in the 0.1-3.0 mg/kg groups, normalized peripheral clonal expansion was found to be among the lowest, especially among CD8+ T cells. At doses of 0.1 to 3.0 mg/kg, clonal expansion of both CD4+ and CD8+ blood T cells was observed from baseline to week 6. Antigen specificity was not determined for the clonally expanded peripheral T cells.

Regarding this clone: It lacks a known antigen. Base qualities were left out, and no much larger clone turns up one base away.

The germline V gene provides CDR1 SGHAT and CDR2 FQNNGV. V is pared back by 4 bases and J by 5 bases, with 5 bases lying between the germline termini. The CDR3 starts with the cysteine, ends with the phenylalanine, and has 11 residues. Only the CDR3 portion is preserved as DNA: 33 bases, with reading frame beginning at the first base. Patients with autoimmune disease history or receiving systemic immunosuppression were excluded from the trial. Peripheral blood for TCR sequencing was collected from all dose cohorts at baseline, on cycle 4 day 1, and on cycle 7 day 1. The samples were drawn from a first-in-human, open-label, multicenter phase I dose-escalation trial of ivuxolimab. The trial enrolled adults with locally advanced or metastatic head and neck squamous cell, hepatocellular, melanoma or renal cell carcinoma. Before TCR sequencing, CD4+ T cells and CD8+ T cells from peripheral blood were sorted into separate populations.

Genomic DNA was extracted from sorted cells for sequencing of the TCRbeta CDR3 region. The immunoSEQ Assay was used for sequencing of TCRbeta CDR3 regions. This is the immuneACCESS table as TCRdb keeps it, with only in-frame sequences that have V and J called. A part of the clones is gone; compared with another copy, unresolved V genes explain less than half, and the rest is unexplained. This sample holds about 74,000 clones; 86% were observed only once. The ten largest clones capture 6.5% to 7.5% of the sample. This clonotype was sampled from an adult with an advanced solid tumor such as melanoma, head and neck, liver or kidney cancer. Sequencing used CD4+ or CD8+ T cells sorted from blood, obtained in a trial of the OX40 agonist ivuxolimab. The chain employs TRBV11-2 and TRBJ2-5; no D gene call is confident. The nucleotides are TGTGCCAGCAGCTCCGAGGAGACCCAGTACTTC. Translated, it gives CASSSEETQYF. Beyond the CDR3, the reference TRBV11-2 and TRBJ2-5 genes provide the residues; the full variable domain reads: EAGVAQSPRYKIIEKRQSVAFWCNPISGHATLYWYQQILGQGPKLLIQFQNNGVVDDSQLPKDRFSAERLKGVDSTLKIQPAKLEDSAVYLCASSSEETQYFGPGTRLLVL.